The T cell receptor (beta chain) described here comes from a study of neurological immune-mediated disorders. Overall study results and limits: The expanded clones of different subjects shared no CDR3 amino acid sequences (suggesting private repertoires in all groups). HTLV-1-associated myelopathy led in TCR clonal expansion, while multiple sclerosis ranked lowest, below healthy controls.

Each sequencing run yielded over 160 million TCR-beta sequences from 15-18 subjects. TCRdb fed the 5' RACE reads into MiXCR, producing one record per CDR3 protein. The data hold fewer than 85,000 distinct CDR3 sequences, with less than 5.5% observed a single time. PBMCs stored at -80 C, 2 million in total, were the source of the unsorted libraries. This clonotype was observed many times. What it binds is not known. J lost 9 bases, V lost 8 bases, and 5 bases had no gene match. This CDR3 has 13 residues. The chain is built from TRBV12-3 or TRBV12-4 and TRBJ2-1; 12 bases are a match to TRBD2. This clonotype was sampled from a woman aged 25-40 years with multiple sclerosis. Sequencing was carried out using PBMCs. The CDR3 spells CASRTSGTGEQFF. CDR3 DNA sequence: TGTGCCAGCCGGACTAGCGGGACGGGTGAGCAGTTCTTC.